This T cell receptor beta chain was captured in a study of technical replicates of blood from several donors. V lost 6 bases, J lost 4 bases, and 11 bases stayed unmatched. The germline gives CDR1 LNHDA, CDR2 SQIVND (reference sequence). The CDR3 length is 16 residues. Assay: immunoSEQ multiplex PCR; the TCRdb copy retains only in-frame clones and omits some. The table lists about 14,000 clones, under 85% of them singletons. The sequence derives from a human donor in good health. Sequenced: PBMCs. The chain employs TRBV19 and TRBJ2-1; 8 nucleotides line up with TRBD2. The CDR3 sequence: CASSQDSGGGYNEQFF. In DNA, the CDR3 is TGTGCCAGTAGCCAAGACTCGGGAGGGGGGTACAATGAGCAGTTCTTC.